The clone carrying this TCR beta chain was observed a single time. The data were taken from a study of response to subunit inactivated influenza vaccine. The V gene's germline CDR1 is SGHVS and CDR2 FNYEAQ. CDR3 length equals 12 residues. With V trimmed by 5 bases and J by 6 bases, 3 bases remained unmatched. TCRdb re-called the RT-PCR reads with MiXCR, one entry per CDR3 protein. The repertoire has a few hundred thousand distinct CDR3 sequences, 14% of them found once; the top ten carry approximately 12%. The genes are TRBV7-6 and TRBJ1-1; 7 positions agree with TRBD1. The sequences come from PBMCs from blood, collected roughly 12 days after vaccination. This clonotype was sampled from a man aged 50-59 years who received an inactivated influenza vaccine. The CDR3 DNA sequence: TGTGCCAGCAGCGGGGACAGCCCTGAAGCTTTCTTT. Residues: CASSGDSPEAFF.